The subject of this entry is one TCR beta chain. As yet, its antigen is unknown. The sample comes from a study of blood T cells in healthy people across ages. The authors ran a second PCR of about 6 to 11 cycles using a sample-barcoded 5' primer and a J-beta primer mix. Any given sample supplied a minimum of 3 million CDR3-containing paired-end reads. TCRdb ran MiXCR on the 5' RACE reads and lists one entry per CDR3 protein. Of 890,000 or so distinct CDR3 sequences listed, approximately 65% are singletons. Donation came from healthy Caucasian individuals in Russia who were aged about 6 to 95. Study-wide results and limits: A strong correlation between TCR beta diversity and naive T cell percentage was seen. Per million T cells, TCR beta diversity dropped roughly linearly as age increased.

V lost 4 bases, J lost 2 bases, and 17 bases lay in between. The CDR3 is 16 residues long. Germline CDR1 and CDR2: LGHNA and YNFKEQ. This receptor was identified in a man under 40 in good health. The gene calls are TRBV4-2 and TRBJ2-5; D possibly corresponds to TRBD2 (6 bases). Sequenced: blood. CDR3 sequence (DNA): TGTGCCAGCAGCCCAGATCAGTGGGACTTTCAAGAGACCCAGTACTTC. This sequence encodes CASSPDQWDFQETQYF.